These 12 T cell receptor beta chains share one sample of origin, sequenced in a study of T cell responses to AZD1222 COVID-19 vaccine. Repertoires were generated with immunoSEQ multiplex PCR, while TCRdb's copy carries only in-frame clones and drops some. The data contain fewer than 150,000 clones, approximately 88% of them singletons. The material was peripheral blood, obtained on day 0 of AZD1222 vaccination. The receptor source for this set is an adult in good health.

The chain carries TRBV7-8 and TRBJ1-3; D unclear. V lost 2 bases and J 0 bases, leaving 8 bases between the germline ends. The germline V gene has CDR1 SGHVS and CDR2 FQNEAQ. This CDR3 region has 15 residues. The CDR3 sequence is CASSLSRHSGNTIYF. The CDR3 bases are TGTGCCAGCAGCTTATCCAGGCACTCTGGAAACACCATATATTTT. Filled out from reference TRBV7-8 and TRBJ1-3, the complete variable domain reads GAGVSQSPRYKVAKRGQDVALRCDPISGHVSLFWYQQALGQGPEFLTYFQNEAQLDKSGLPSDRFFAERPEGSVSTLKIQRTQQEDSAVYLCASSLSRHSGNTIYFGEGSWLTVV.

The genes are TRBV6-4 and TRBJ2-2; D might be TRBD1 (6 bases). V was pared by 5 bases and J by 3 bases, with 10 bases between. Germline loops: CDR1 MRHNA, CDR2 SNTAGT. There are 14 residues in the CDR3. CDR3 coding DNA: TGTGCCAGCAGTAAAGCAGGGGACACCGGGGAGCTGTTTTTT. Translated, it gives CASSKAGDTGELFF.

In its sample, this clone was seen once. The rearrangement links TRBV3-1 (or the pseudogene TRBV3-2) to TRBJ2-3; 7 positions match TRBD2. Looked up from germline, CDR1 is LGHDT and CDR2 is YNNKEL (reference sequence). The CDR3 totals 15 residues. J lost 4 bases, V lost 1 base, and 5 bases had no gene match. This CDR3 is CASSQAGGNADTQYF. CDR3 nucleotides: TGTGCCAGCAGCCAAGCGGGGGGAAACGCAGATACGCAGTATTTT.

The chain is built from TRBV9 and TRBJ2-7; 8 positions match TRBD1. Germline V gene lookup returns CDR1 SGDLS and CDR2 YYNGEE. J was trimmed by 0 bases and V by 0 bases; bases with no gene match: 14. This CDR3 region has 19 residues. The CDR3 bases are TGTGCCAGCAGCGTAGTAGTTGGACAGGGCCCCTTCTCCTCCTACGAGCAGTACTTC. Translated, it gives CASSVVVGQGPFSSYEQYF.

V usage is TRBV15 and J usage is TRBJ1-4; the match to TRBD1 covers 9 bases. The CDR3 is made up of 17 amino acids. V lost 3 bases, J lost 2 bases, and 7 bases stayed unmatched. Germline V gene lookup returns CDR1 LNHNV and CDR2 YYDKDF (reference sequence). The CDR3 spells CATSSAIQGATNEKLFF. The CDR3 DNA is TGTGCCACCAGCAGCGCGATACAGGGGGCTACTAATGAAAAACTGTTTTTT.

CDR3 sequence (DNA): TGTGCCAGCAGTTACACCGGGACAGAGTACTTC. It codes for CASSYTGTEYF. The chain uses TRBV6-2 or TRBV6-3 and TRBJ2-7; TRBD1 matches 7 bases. V shed 2 bases, J shed 11 bases, and the junction held 3 bases outside the gene matches. CDR3 length: 11 residues. The germline gives CDR1 MNHEY, CDR2 SVGEGT.

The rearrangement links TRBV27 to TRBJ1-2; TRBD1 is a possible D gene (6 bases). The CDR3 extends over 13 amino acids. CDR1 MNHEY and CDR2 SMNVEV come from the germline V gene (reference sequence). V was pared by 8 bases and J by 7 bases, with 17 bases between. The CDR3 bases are TGTGCCAGCCGGCAGGGGCGGATGGGTGGCTACACCTTC. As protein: CASRQGRMGGYTF.

CDR3 nucleotides: TGTGCCAGCAGCCATTCGGGAGGACCTCTCCTTACCTACGAGCAGTACTTC. It translates to CASSHSGGPLLTYEQYF. This rearrangement joins TRBV14 to TRBJ2-7; 7 bases line up with TRBD2. After removal of 3 bases from V and 2 bases from J, the junction contained 13 bases not matched to a gene. The CDR3 covers 17 residues. Germline V gives CDR1 SGHDN, CDR2 FVKESK.

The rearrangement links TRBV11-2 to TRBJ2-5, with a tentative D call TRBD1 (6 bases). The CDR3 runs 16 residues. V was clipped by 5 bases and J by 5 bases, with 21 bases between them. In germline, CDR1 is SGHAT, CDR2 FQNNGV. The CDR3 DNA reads TGTGCCAGCAGCCCCAGACAGGACCCATTGGGGGAGACCCAGTACTTC. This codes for CASSPRQDPLGETQYF.

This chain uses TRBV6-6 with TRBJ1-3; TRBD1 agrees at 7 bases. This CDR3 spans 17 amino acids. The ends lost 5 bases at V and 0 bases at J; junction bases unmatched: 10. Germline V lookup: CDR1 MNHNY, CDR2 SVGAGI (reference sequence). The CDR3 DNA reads TGTGCCAGCAGTCCACAACAGGGGTTGGTCTCTGGAAACACCATATATTTT. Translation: CASSPQQGLVSGNTIYF.

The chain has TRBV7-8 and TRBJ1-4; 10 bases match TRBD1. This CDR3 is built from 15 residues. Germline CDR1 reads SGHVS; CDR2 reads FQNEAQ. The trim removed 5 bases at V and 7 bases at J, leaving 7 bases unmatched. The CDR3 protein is CASSRPGQGFEKLFF. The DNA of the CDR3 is TGTGCCAGCAGCCGACCGGGACAGGGGTTTGAAAAACTGTTTTTT. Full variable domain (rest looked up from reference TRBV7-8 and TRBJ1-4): GAGVSQSPRYKVAKRGQDVALRCDPISGHVSLFWYQQALGQGPEFLTYFQNEAQLDKSGLPSDRFFAERPEGSVSTLKIQRTQQEDSAVYLCASSRPGQGFEKLFFGSGTQLSVL.

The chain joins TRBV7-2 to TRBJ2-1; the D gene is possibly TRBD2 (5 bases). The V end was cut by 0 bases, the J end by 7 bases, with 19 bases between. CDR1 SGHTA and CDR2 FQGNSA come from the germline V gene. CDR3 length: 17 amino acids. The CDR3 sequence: CASSLASGASWGNEQFF. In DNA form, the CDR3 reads TGTGCCAGCAGCTTAGCCAGCGGAGCATCTTGGGGTAATGAGCAGTTCTTC.